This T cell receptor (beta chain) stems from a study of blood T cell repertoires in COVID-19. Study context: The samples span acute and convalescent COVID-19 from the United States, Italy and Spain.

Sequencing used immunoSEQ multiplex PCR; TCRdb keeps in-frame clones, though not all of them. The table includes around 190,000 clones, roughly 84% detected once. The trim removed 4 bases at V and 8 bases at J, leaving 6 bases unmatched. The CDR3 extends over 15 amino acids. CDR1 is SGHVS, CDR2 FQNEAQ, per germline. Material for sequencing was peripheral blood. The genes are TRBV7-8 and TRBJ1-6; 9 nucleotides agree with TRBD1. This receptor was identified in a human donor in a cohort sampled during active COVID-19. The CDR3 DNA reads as TGTGCCAGCAGCTACAGGGACAGGGCTTATTCACCCCTCCACTTT. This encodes CASSYRDRAYSPLHF.